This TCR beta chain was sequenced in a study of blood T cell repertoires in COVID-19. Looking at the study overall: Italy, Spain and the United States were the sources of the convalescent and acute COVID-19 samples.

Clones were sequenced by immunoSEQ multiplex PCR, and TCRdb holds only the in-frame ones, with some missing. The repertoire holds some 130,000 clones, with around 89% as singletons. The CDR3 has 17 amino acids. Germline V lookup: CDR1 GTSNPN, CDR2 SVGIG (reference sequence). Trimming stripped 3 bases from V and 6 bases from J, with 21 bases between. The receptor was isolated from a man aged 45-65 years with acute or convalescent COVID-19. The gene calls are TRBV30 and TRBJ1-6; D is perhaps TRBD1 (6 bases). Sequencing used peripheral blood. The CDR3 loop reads CAWRTLLGRGVNSPLHF. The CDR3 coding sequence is TGTGCCTGGAGAACGCTCTTGGGCAGGGGAGTTAATTCACCCCTCCACTTT.